This is a list of T cell receptor beta chains from one sample in a study of early T cells in non-severe SARS-CoV-2 infection. TCRdb re-analysed the 5' RACE reads in MiXCR, keeping a single row per CDR3 protein. The sample contains about 30,000 distinct CDR3 sequences, 4.5% to 6% of which appear only once. Sequencing input: whole blood. The receptors stem from an adult who was a healthcare worker with PCR-confirmed SARS-CoV-2 infection or an uninfected control (not recorded which). Each CDR3 is given with its conserved first and last residue. D genes are given only for firm matches. Size tells how often a clone was seen (once, few, many) or the class of an expanded clone, and some rows leave it out.

V gene	D gene	CDR3 length	clone size	J gene	CDR3 protein	CDR3 DNA
TRBV28	.	11	many	TRBJ2-7	CASSLVYEQYF	TGTGCCAGCAGTTTAGTCTACGAGCAGTACTTC
TRBV29-1	.	13	.	TRBJ2-7	CSVTPGAGDEQYF	TGCAGCGTAACGCCAGGGGCCGGTGACGAGCAGTACTTC
TRBV10-2	.	11	.	TRBJ2-5	CASSAQETQYF	TGCGCCAGCAGTGCCCAAGAGACCCAGTACTTC
TRBV24-1	.	14	.	TRBJ2-5	CATSDPRGAETQYF	TGTGCCACCAGTGACCCACGGGGCGCAGAGACCCAGTACTTC
TRBV20-1	TRBD2	14	.	TRBJ2-4	CSAGRLAGGDIQYF	TGCAGTGCTGGGAGACTAGCGGGAGGCGACATTCAGTACTTC
TRBV20-1	TRBD1	15	many	TRBJ1-5	CSARRGRVVGQPQHF	TGCAGTGCGCGCAGGGGGAGGGTAGTAGGTCAGCCCCAGCATTTT
TRBV5-1	.	14	.	TRBJ2-7	CASSSRALSYEQYF	TGCGCCAGCAGCTCCCGGGCCCTCTCCTACGAGCAGTACTTC
TRBV5-1	.	15	many	TRBJ1-1	CASSLVGRGSTEAFF	TGCGCCAGCAGCTTGGTCGGCAGGGGATCCACTGAAGCTTTCTTT
TRBV7-2	TRBD2	15	many	TRBJ2-1	CASSPMRGGYNEQFF	TGTGCCAGCAGCCCTATGCGGGGGGGATACAATGAGCAGTTCTTC
TRBV5-1	.	17	few	TRBJ2-3	CASSSTPQGTPTDTQYF	TGCGCCAGCAGCTCGACCCCACAGGGTACCCCCACAGATACGCAGTATTTT
TRBV7-9	.	17	many	TRBJ2-3	CASSSPSDPLGTDTQYF	TGTGCCAGCAGCTCCCCCTCGGACCCATTGGGCACAGATACGCAGTATTTT
TRBV27	.	14	many	TRBJ2-7	CASSPVTGRDEQYF	TGTGCCAGCAGTCCCGTAACCGGAAGGGACGAGCAGTACTTC
TRBV12-3/TRBV12-4	TRBD1	13	many	TRBJ1-1	CASTIRGGAFAFF	TGTGCCAGCACCATCAGGGGGGGCGCATTTGCTTTCTTT
TRBV18	TRBD1	14	few	TRBJ1-1	CASSLQGARTEAFF	TGTGCCAGCTCACTACAGGGGGCGCGCACTGAAGCTTTCTTT
TRBV5-4	.	16	many	TRBJ2-6	CASSLRGISGANVLTF	TGTGCCAGCAGCCTAAGGGGCATCTCTGGGGCCAACGTCCTGACTTTC
TRBV29-1	.	11	.	TRBJ1-1	CSVALDTEAFF	TGCAGCGTTGCCCTAGATACTGAAGCTTTCTTT